This T cell receptor (beta chain) was identified in a study of Graves' ophthalmopathy and Graves' hyperthyroidism. Across the study: Peripheral blood sampling preceded any treatment and occurred at initial diagnosis.

Study-wide results and caveats: Using a 13-signature model, the authors split ophthalmopathy from stable hyperthyroidism, with 85% to 90% sensitivity and roughly 83% specificity. The model's ophthalmopathy progression predictions had approximately 71% sensitivity and 72% to 80% specificity. Appearing in blood as well were most expanded thyroid clonotypes above 0.001 frequency.

Scientists amplified the TCR beta CDR3 regions from RNA transcripts. The workflow started with a first-round RT-PCR run with HTBI primers and then moved on to a second-round multiplex PCR. TCRdb itself ran the multiplex PCR reads through MiXCR, one entry per CDR3 protein. The repertoire holds about 480,000 distinct CDR3 sequences, with around 14% as singletons. This CDR3 has 13 residues. This clonotype turned up a few times. Its antigen remains unknown. A junction boundary mismatches the germline segment, possibly from a read error. The source is a woman younger than 45 with Graves' ophthalmopathy. The genes are TRBV12-3 or TRBV12-4 and TRBJ2-5, with 8 bases matching TRBD1. Material for sequencing was blood. The CDR3 reads CASSTGTGPGIFF. CDR3 in DNA: TGTGCCAGCAGCACCGGGACAGGACCGGGGATTTTTTTC.